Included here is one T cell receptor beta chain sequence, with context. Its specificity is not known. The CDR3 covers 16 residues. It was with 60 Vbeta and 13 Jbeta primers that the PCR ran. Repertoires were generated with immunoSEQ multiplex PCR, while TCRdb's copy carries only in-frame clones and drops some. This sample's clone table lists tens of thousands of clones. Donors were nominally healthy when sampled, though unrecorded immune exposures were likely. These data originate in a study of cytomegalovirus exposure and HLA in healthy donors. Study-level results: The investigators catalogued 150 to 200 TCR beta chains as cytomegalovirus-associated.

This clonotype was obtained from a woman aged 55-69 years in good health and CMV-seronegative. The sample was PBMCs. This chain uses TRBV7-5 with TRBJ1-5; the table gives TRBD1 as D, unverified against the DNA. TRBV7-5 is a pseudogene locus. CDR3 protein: CARSPRHPYSNQPQHF. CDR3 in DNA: TGTGCCAGAAGCCCAAGACACCCATATAGCAATCAGCCCCAGCATTTT.